Following are 9 T cell receptor beta chains from one sample sequenced in a study of T-cell reconstitution after alpha-beta-depleted transplantation in children. Using unique molecular identifiers, the investigators prepared the TCRbeta library. MiXCR was run by TCRdb on the PCR reads, yielding one entry per CDR3 protein. The sample holds 300,000 to 400,000 distinct CDR3 sequences; about 16% are singletons and the top ten take around 38%. The specimen comprised PBMCs, mostly from graft donor cells, sampled 360 days after TCRalphabeta/CD19-depleted stem cell transplant. These receptors were taken from a male patient between 2 and 10 years old who had a stem cell transplant for acute lymphoblastic leukemia, so the T cells may come from the graft donor.

This chain's CDR3 is CASSFRPLRALDGPLGTSYEQYF. The CDR3 DNA follows: TGTGCCAGCAGTTTCCGGCCCTTGAGGGCTTTAGACGGGCCACTCGGGACCTCCTACGAGCAGTACTTC. This chain uses TRBV12-3 or TRBV12-4 with TRBJ2-7, with D possibly called TRBD1 or TRBD2 (5 bases each). Trimming removed 3 bases at V and 0 bases at J, with 36 bases between. CDR3 length: 23 residues.

This clonotype was found a few times. The V and J genes are TRBV28 and TRBJ1-1; D not certain. The CDR3 extends over 11 amino acids. The germline CDR1 and CDR2 sequences are MDHEN and SYDVKM. V was cut by 2 bases and J by 8 bases, with 6 bases left in between. The CDR3 sequence is CASSLRREAFF. The CDR3 DNA reads as TGTGCCAGCAGTTTACGGAGGGAAGCTTTCTTT. Complete variable domain (other parts from reference TRBV28 and TRBJ1-1): DVKVTQSSRYLVKRTGEKVFLECVQDMDHENMFWYRQDPGLGLRLIYFSYDVKMKEKGDIPEGYSVSREKKERFSLILESASTNQTSMYLCASSLRREAFFGQGTRLTVV.

The chain employs TRBV28 and TRBJ2-7, with 8 bases identical to TRBD1. Trimming removed 10 bases from V and 6 bases from J; junction bases left unmatched: 5. The CDR3 consists of 11 residues. Germline V gene data show CDR1 as MDHEN and CDR2 as SYDVKM. The CDR3 DNA sequence: TGTGCCACCGGACAGGGTAGCGAGCAGTACTTC. Protein: CATGQGSEQYF.

This clonotype was observed a handful of times. V is TRBV27 and J is TRBJ2-2; 8 positions match TRBD1. V lost 6 bases, J lost 0 bases, and 3 bases stayed unmatched. CDR1 is MNHEY and CDR2 is SMNVEV in the germline V gene (reference sequence). This CDR3 has 15 residues. CDR3 protein: CASRPGQANTGELFF. The CDR3 DNA reads TGTGCCAGCAGACCGGGACAGGCGAACACCGGGGAGCTGTTTTTT.

This clonotype came up many times. The genes are TRBV4-3 and TRBJ2-7; D unresolved. The CDR3 covers 15 residues. Germline values: CDR1 LGHNA, CDR2 YSLEER. Trimming cost V 2 bases and J 0 bases, with 11 bases left between them. The CDR3 DNA follows: TGCGCCAGCAGCCAAATAAGGCTGTACTCCTACGAGCAGTACTTC. Protein product: CASSQIRLYSYEQYF.

This clonotype was counted only a few times. Since a much larger clone is just one base distant, this may be a read error. This rearrangement joins TRBV5-1 to TRBJ2-3, with 9 bases aligning to TRBD2. CDR3 length: 15 residues. The trim removed 0 bases at V and 4 bases at J, leaving 3 bases unmatched. CDR1 is SGHRS and CDR2 is YFSETQ in the germline V gene. In DNA form, the CDR3 reads TGCGCCAGCAGCTTGGGACTAGCGGTCGCAGATACGCAGTATTTT. Its translation: CASSLGLAVADTQYF.

This clonotype was seen a few times. The V gene is TRBV29-1, the J gene TRBJ2-1; D gene unclear. V was clipped by 4 bases and J by 0 bases, with 10 bases between them. The CDR3 runs 14 residues. From germline, CDR1 is SQVTM and CDR2 ANQGSEA. Here the CDR3 reads CSVVAASSYNEQFF. CDR3 coding DNA: TGCAGCGTTGTGGCGGCGAGCTCCTACAATGAGCAGTTCTTC.

The CDR3 spells CASSSLAGTHNSYEQYF. The DNA of the CDR3 is TGTGCCAGCAGTTCACTAGCGGGGACCCACAACTCCTACGAGCAGTACTTC. This chain connects TRBV28 to TRBJ2-7; 10 nucleotides match TRBD2. V was pared by 4 bases and J by 0 bases, with 9 bases of the junction left unmatched. There are 17 residues in the CDR3. The germline gives CDR1 MDHEN, CDR2 SYDVKM.

The genes are TRBV29-1 and TRBJ2-2; D remains unclear. The CDR3 is 12 amino acids. V shed 6 bases and J shed 4 bases, with 9 bases lying between them. CDR1 is SQVTM and CDR2 is ANQGSEA in the germline V gene. CDR3 amino acids: CSVTRVTGELFF. CDR3 DNA: TGCAGCGTGACGAGAGTCACCGGGGAGCTGTTTTTT.